Reported below is one T cell receptor (beta chain). The V end was cut by 8 bases, the J end by 1 base, with 11 bases between. CDR1 is SQVTM, CDR2 ANQGSEA, per germline. This CDR3 spans 12 amino acids. As originally analysed: Researchers report that nucleated cell counts were estimated from reference gene primer amplification. Sequencing was performed with immunoSEQ multiplex PCR; in TCRdb, only in-frame clones are kept and a portion is missing. The DNA was the basis for D and trimming; V, J and clone size are from that table. Of tens of thousands of clones listed, 70% to 85% are singletons. This specimen comes from a study of blood T cell repertoires in COVID-19. The wider study: Whether acute or convalescent, the COVID-19 samples came from the United States, Italy and Spain. T cells, B-cell-depleted T cells, or PBMCs provided the cDNA or gDNA that served as material.

The chain uses TRBV29-1 and TRBJ1-1; D is ambiguous. The source material was peripheral blood. The source of this sequence is a woman between 70 and 85 years old with acute or convalescent COVID-19. As DNA, the CDR3 is TGCAGCACGGGGAGGGCGAACACTGAAGCTTTCTTT. This encodes CSTGRANTEAFF.